This T cell receptor (beta chain) was recorded in a study of blood T cell repertoires in COVID-19. Study summary: Sites across the United States, Italy and Spain contributed samples from acute and convalescent COVID-19. PBMCs, B-cell-depleted T cells, or T cells were the source of the cDNA or gDNA that made up the material.

How the authors handled the data: Researchers report that nucleated cell counts were estimated from reference gene primer amplification. Data came from immunoSEQ multiplex PCR; TCRdb stores just in-frame clones and leaves some out. V and J calls and clone size are as listed in that table; D and trimming were resolved from the DNA. The sample holds some 200,000 clones, 80% seen once. The receptor was derived from a woman in her sixties or seventies with acute or convalescent COVID-19. The material sequenced was peripheral blood.

CDR3 sequence: CASSQEWGPNQPQHF. The DNA of the CDR3 is TGTGCCAGCAGCCAAGAGTGGGGCCCCAATCAGCCCCAGCATTTT. The V and J genes are TRBV3-1 (or the pseudogene TRBV3-2) and TRBJ1-5; tentatively, D is TRBD1 (5 bases). The CDR3 runs to 15 residues. Trimming left V 0 bases short and J 3 bases short, with 9 bases between. Germline loops: CDR1 LGHDT, CDR2 YNNKEL (reference sequence).